This TCR beta chain is drawn from a study of T cell repertoires in ileal Crohn's disease. Study summary: All patients had surgery for stricturing (approximately 61%) or penetrating (around 39%) disease.

Germline V lookup: CDR1 SGDLS, CDR2 YYNGEE. The CDR3 sequence is 13 residues long. Unmatched junction bases numbered 6, after V lost 3 bases and J lost 6 bases. Method: immunoSEQ multiplex PCR; TCRdb's copy keeps in-frame clones and lacks some. This table has 3,000 to 4,500 clones, under 75% appearing once. Sample: ileal tissue. The chain joins TRBV9 to TRBJ2-7; 7 positions agree with TRBD2. The sequence derives from an adult with Crohn's disease. DNA of the CDR3: TGTGCCAGCAGCGCAAGACTAGCTGCCGAGCAGTACTTC. As protein: CASSARLAAEQYF.